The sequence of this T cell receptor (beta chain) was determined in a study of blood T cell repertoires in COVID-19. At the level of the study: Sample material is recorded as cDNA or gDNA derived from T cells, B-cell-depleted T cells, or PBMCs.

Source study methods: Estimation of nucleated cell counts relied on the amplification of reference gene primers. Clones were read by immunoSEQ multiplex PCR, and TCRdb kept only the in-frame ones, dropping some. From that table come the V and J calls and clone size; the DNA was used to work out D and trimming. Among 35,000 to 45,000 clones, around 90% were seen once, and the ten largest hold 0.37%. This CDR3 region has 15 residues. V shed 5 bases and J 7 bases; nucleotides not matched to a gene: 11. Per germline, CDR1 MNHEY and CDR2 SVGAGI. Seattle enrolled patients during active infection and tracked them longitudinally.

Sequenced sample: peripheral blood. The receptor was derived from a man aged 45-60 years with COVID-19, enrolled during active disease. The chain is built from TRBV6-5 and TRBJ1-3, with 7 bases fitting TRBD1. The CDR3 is CASSLTGARENTIYF. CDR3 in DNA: TGTGCCAGCAGTCTAACAGGGGCGCGAGAGAACACCATATATTTT.